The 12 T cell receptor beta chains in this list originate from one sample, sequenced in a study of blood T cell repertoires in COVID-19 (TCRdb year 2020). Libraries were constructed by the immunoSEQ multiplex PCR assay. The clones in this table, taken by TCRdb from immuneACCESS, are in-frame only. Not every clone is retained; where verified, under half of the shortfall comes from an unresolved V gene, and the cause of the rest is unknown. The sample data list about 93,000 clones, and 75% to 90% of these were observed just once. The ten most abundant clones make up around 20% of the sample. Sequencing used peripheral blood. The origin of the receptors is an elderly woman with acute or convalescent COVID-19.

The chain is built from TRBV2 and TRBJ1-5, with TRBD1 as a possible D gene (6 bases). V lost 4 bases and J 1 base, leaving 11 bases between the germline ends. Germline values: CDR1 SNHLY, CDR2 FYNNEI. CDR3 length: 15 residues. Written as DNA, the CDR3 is TGTGCCAGCAGTGGCGGCAGGGGAAGCAATCAGCCCCAGCATTTT. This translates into CASSGGRGSNQPQHF.

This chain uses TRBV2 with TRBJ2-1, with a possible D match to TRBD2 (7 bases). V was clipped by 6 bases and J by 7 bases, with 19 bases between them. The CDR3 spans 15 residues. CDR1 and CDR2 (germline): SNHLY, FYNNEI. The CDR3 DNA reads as TGTGCCAGCAGGTGGGAGGCGGGGAGGGGGAATGAGCAGTTCTTC. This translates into CASRWEAGRGNEQFF.

The DNA for the CDR3 is TGTGCCAGCAGCACCCGGACAGGGCACTACGAGCAGTACTTC. Translated: CASSTRTGHYEQYF. The rearrangement uses TRBV11-2 and TRBJ2-7; TRBD1 agrees at 8 bases. Germline-derived CDR1 and CDR2 are SGHAT and FQNNGV. The CDR3 spans 14 residues. V lost 5 bases to trimming and J lost 3 bases; unmatched junction nucleotides: 6. The full variable domain, completed using reference TRBV11-2 and TRBJ2-7, is EAGVAQSPRYKIIEKRQSVAFWCNPISGHATLYWYQQILGQGPKLLIQFQNNGVVDDSQLPKDRFSAERLKGVDSTLKIQPAKLEDSAVYLCASSTRTGHYEQYFGPGTRLTVT.

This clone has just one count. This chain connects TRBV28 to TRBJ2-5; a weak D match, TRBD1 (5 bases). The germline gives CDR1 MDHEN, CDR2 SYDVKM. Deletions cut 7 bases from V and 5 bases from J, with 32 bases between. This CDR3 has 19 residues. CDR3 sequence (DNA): TGTGCCAGCAATAAGATGGAAAGGACGTTCGGGTACCCAGGGGAGACCCAGTACTTC. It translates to CASNKMERTFGYPGETQYF. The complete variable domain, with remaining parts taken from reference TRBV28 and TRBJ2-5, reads DVKVTQSSRYLVKRTGEKVFLECVQDMDHENMFWYRQDPGLGLRLIYFSYDVKMKEKGDIPEGYSVSREKKERFSLILESASTNQTSMYLCASNKMERTFGYPGETQYFGPGTRLLVL.

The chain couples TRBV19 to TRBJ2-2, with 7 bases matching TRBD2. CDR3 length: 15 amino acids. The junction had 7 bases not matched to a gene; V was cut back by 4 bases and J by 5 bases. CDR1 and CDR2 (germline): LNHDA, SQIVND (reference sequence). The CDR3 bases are TGTGCCAGTAGTAGGGGGGGTGTTGTAACCGGGGAGCTGTTTTTT. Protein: CASSRGGVVTGELFF.

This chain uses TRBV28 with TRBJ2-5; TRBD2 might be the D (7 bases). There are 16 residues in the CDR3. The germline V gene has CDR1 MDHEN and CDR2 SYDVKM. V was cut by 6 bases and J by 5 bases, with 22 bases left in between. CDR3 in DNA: TGTGCCAGCAGCCCCGAGGGGGGGGGTTCGAGGGAGACCCAGTACTTC. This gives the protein CASSPEGGGSRETQYF. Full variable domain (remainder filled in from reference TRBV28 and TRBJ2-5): DVKVTQSSRYLVKRTGEKVFLECVQDMDHENMFWYRQDPGLGLRLIYFSYDVKMKEKGDIPEGYSVSREKKERFSLILESASTNQTSMYLCASSPEGGGSRETQYFGPGTRLLVL.

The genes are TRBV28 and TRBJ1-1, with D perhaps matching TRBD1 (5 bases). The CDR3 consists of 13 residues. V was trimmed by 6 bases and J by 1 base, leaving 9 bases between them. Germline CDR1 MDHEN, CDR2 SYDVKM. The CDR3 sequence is CASRRQGNTEAFF. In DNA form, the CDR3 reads TGTGCCAGCAGGCGTCAGGGGAACACTGAAGCTTTCTTT.

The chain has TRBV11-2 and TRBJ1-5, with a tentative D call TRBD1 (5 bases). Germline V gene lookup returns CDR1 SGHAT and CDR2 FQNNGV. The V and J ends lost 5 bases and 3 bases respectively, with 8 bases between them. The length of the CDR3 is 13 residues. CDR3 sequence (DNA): TGTGCCAGCAGCCCACAGGCCAATCAGCCCCAGCATTTT. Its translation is CASSPQANQPQHF.

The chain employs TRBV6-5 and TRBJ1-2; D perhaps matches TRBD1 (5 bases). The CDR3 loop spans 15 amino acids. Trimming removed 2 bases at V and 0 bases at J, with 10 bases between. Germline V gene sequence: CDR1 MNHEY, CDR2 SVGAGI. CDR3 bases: TGTGCCAGCAGTTACACTCAGGGCGCTAACTATGGCTACACCTTC. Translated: CASSYTQGANYGYTF.

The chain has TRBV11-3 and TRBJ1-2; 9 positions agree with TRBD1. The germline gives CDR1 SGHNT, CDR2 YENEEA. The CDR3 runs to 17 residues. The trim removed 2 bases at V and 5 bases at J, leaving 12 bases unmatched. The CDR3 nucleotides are TGTGCCAGCAGCTTAACAGGACAGGGGACCTGGCGGTATGGCTACACCTTC. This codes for CASSLTGQGTWRYGYTF.

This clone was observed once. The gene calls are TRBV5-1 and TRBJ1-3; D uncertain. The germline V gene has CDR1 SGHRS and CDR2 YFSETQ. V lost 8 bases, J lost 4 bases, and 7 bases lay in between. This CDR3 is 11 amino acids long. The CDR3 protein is CASMAGNTIYF. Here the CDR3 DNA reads TGCGCCAGTATGGCAGGAAACACCATATATTTT.

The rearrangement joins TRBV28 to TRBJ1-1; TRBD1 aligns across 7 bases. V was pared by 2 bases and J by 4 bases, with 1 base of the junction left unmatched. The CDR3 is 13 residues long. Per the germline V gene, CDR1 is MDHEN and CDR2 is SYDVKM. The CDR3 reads CASSLAGGTEAFF. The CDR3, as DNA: TGTGCCAGCAGTTTAGCAGGGGGCACTGAAGCTTTCTTT.